One sample yielded the 21 T cell receptor beta chains listed below, sequenced in a study of T cell responses to AZD1222 COVID-19 vaccine. TCRdb's copy holds only in-frame clones and misses some; the assay was immunoSEQ multiplex PCR. The sample shows about 94,000 clones, approximately 90% of them seen only once. This material consisted of peripheral blood, taken 28 days after the second AZD1222 dose. All receptors derive from an adult who received the AZD1222 COVID-19 vaccine.

The chain carries TRBV9 and TRBJ2-3; weak D call: TRBD2 (7 bases). This CDR3 comprises 16 residues. Germline lookup yields CDR1 SGDLS and CDR2 YYNGEE. Trimming shortened V by 0 bases and J by 2 bases, and 13 bases separated the two germline ends. Here the CDR3 DNA reads TGTGCCAGCAGCGTAGCCGGGGGGCCCGTCACAGATACGCAGTATTTT. This codes for CASSVAGGPVTDTQYF.

V and J are TRBV27 and TRBJ2-3; maybe TRBD1 (6 bases). Germline CDR1 MNHEY, CDR2 SMNVEV (reference sequence). V lost 5 bases to trimming and J lost 3 bases, with 15 bases between them. This CDR3 spans 15 amino acids. The CDR3: CASSLLPRGTDTQYF. Written as DNA, the CDR3 is TGTGCCAGCAGTCTCCTCCCCAGGGGAACAGATACGCAGTATTTT.

J is TRBJ2-7 and V is TRBV18; D gene uncertain. The V and J ends lost 1 base and 5 bases respectively, with 9 bases between them. The CDR3 length is 13 residues. Germline V gives CDR1 KGHSH, CDR2 LQKENI. CDR3: CASSPLGPHEQYF. CDR3 in DNA: TGTGCCAGCTCACCACTTGGGCCCCACGAGCAGTACTTC.

V usage is TRBV11-3 and J usage is TRBJ2-5; D is perhaps TRBD2 (6 bases). This CDR3 contains 16 residues. V lost 4 bases to trimming and J lost 6 bases, with 21 bases between them. From germline, CDR1 is SGHNT and CDR2 YENEEA. The CDR3 DNA sequence: TGTGCCAGCAGCTACCTGGGGGAGCGGGTTGGAAAGACCCAGTACTTC. It is translated as CASSYLGERVGKTQYF.

V and J are TRBV18 and TRBJ1-2; 7 positions agree with TRBD1. V was pared by 5 bases and J by 2 bases, with 11 bases of the junction left unmatched. The CDR3 is made up of 16 amino acids. CDR1 is KGHSH, CDR2 LQKENI, per germline. CDR3 coding DNA: TGTGCCAGCTCAGCGAGTCGACAGGGAGGGAACTATGGCTACACCTTC. It codes for CASSASRQGGNYGYTF.

This rearrangement joins TRBV6-4 to TRBJ2-2, with D possibly being TRBD1 (6 bases). CDR3 size: 13 residues. Germline V lookup: CDR1 MRHNA, CDR2 SNTAGT. Trimming removed 3 bases at V and 5 bases at J, with 7 bases between. The CDR3 is CASSEGGTGELFF. Written as DNA, the CDR3 is TGTGCCAGCAGTGAAGGGGGTACCGGGGAGCTGTTTTTT.

The gene calls are TRBV30 and TRBJ2-2; D unclear. The CDR3 covers 13 residues. Per germline, CDR1 GTSNPN and CDR2 SVGIG (reference sequence). Trimming left V 1 base short and J 5 bases short, with 8 bases between. The CDR3 sequence is CAWSDQLTGELFF. The CDR3 region has the DNA TGTGCCTGGAGTGATCAGTTAACCGGGGAGCTGTTTTTT.

The chain links TRBV27 to TRBJ2-3; 11 bases agree with TRBD2. Per the germline V gene, CDR1 is MNHEY and CDR2 is SMNVEV (reference sequence). The CDR3 is 15 amino acids. After removal of 1 base from V and 7 bases from J, the junction contained 4 bases not matched to a gene. The CDR3, as DNA: TGTGCCAGCAGTTTATATAGCGGGAGGGATAATACGCAGTATTTT. Protein: CASSLYSGRDNTQYF.

Written as DNA, the CDR3 is TGTGCCAGCAGCTTAAGTAAGGAGACCCAGTACTTC. It is translated as CASSLSKETQYF. V usage is TRBV5-4 and J usage is TRBJ2-5; the D is unclear. Germline V gene sequence: CDR1 SGHNT, CDR2 YYREEE (reference sequence). The germline V and J ends were trimmed by 2 bases and 5 bases, with 7 bases remaining between them. This CDR3 region has 12 residues.

The chain combines TRBV25-1 with TRBJ1-2; a possible D gene is TRBD1 (5 bases). The V gene's germline CDR1 is MGHDK and CDR2 SYGVNS. CDR3 length equals 13 residues. The V end lost 3 bases, the J end lost 7 bases, and 12 bases lay between the germline ends. CDR3: CASSESRGFGYTF. The DNA of the CDR3 is TGTGCCAGCAGTGAGTCGAGGGGTTTTGGCTACACCTTC.

As regards this clone: The junction differs from germline at one of its ends, possibly a read error. The rearrangement joins TRBV4-2 to TRBJ2-1, with D perhaps matching TRBD2 (6 bases). Germline lookup yields CDR1 LGHNA and CDR2 YNFKEQ. This CDR3 spans 10 amino acids. The CDR3 nucleotides read TGCCCGACCGGGGGAAATGAGCAGTTCTTC. It is translated as CPTGGNEQFF.

V is TRBV27 and J is TRBJ1-1, with a weak D call TRBD1 (6 bases). CDR1 is MNHEY, CDR2 SMNVEV, per germline (reference sequence). Trimming took off 4 bases at V and 3 bases at J, with 15 bases between the two ends. The length of the CDR3 is 15 residues. The CDR3 sequence: CASSSPTGRDTEAFF. In DNA, the CDR3 is TGTGCCAGCAGTTCCCCCACAGGGAGGGACACTGAAGCTTTCTTT.

The CDR3: CASSLSGRTNTEAFF. Here the CDR3 DNA reads TGCGCCAGCAGCCTATCGGGACGGACGAACACTGAAGCTTTCTTT. The V and J genes are TRBV5-1 and TRBJ1-1, with D perhaps TRBD1 (5 bases). V was clipped by 4 bases and J by 1 base, with 14 bases between them. The CDR3 covers 15 residues. Germline assignment: CDR1 SGHRS and CDR2 YFSETQ.

The CDR3 region is CASSPVEGLEGYTF. The CDR3 DNA is TGTGCCAGCAGCCCAGTGGAGGGGTTGGAGGGCTACACCTTC. J is TRBJ1-2 and V is TRBV5-8; D possibly corresponds to TRBD1 (5 bases). Trimming removed 4 bases from V and 8 bases from J, with 18 bases in between. Germline CDR1 reads SGHTS; CDR2 reads YDEGEE. The CDR3 is 14 amino acids.

The CDR3 is CASSPRGLAGENEQFF. In nucleotides, the CDR3 is TGTGCCAGCTCACCCAGGGGACTAGCGGGAGAAAATGAGCAGTTCTTC. The genes are TRBV18 and TRBJ2-1; TRBD2 matches at 14 bases. V lost 3 bases and J lost 7; bases outside the gene matches: 5. The CDR3 is made up of 16 amino acids. Germline CDR1 KGHSH, CDR2 LQKENI. Full variable domain (rest looked up from reference TRBV18 and TRBJ2-1): NAGVMQNPRHLVRRRGQEARLRCSPMKGHSHVYWYRQLPEEGLKFMVYLQKENIIDESGMPKERFSAEFPKEGPSILRIQQVVRGDSAAYFCASSPRGLAGENEQFFGPGTRLTVL.

The V gene is TRBV28, the J gene TRBJ2-2; TRBD1 matches 8 bases. Germline assignment: CDR1 MDHEN and CDR2 SYDVKM. Unmatched junction bases numbered 17, after V lost 5 bases and J lost 3 bases. The CDR3 spans 19 residues. The CDR3: CASSPLGPGQGTHTGELFF. CDR3 coding DNA: TGTGCCAGCAGTCCCCTAGGGCCCGGACAGGGAACCCACACCGGGGAGCTGTTTTTT.

The chain joins TRBV6-5 to TRBJ1-1; the D is unclear. This CDR3 comprises 13 residues. V lost 6 bases and J 5 bases, leaving 13 bases between the germline ends. Germline lookup yields CDR1 MNHEY and CDR2 SVGAGI. CDR3 sequence: CASSFASGTEAFF. CDR3 DNA: TGTGCCAGCAGCTTCGCGAGTGGAACTGAAGCTTTCTTT.

This clone is medium-sized. The chain employs TRBV3-1 (or the pseudogene TRBV3-2) and TRBJ1-4; TRBD1 aligns across 7 bases. Germline V CDR1 and CDR2: LGHDT, YNNKEL (reference sequence). V lost 2 bases to trimming and J lost 0 bases; unmatched junction nucleotides: 6. This CDR3 is built from 17 residues. The CDR3 nucleotides are TGTGCCAGCAGCCAACTATTCCAGGGGGCAACTAATGAAAAACTGTTTTTT. Protein: CASSQLFQGATNEKLFF.

This clone has more than one count but fewer than ten. The chain carries TRBV6-5 and TRBJ2-7; D unclear. V was clipped by 3 bases and J by 3 bases, with 12 bases between them. Germline loops: CDR1 MNHEY, CDR2 SVGAGI. The CDR3 is made up of 14 amino acids. CDR3 sequence reads: CASSYTETGYEQYF. The CDR3 DNA reads as TGTGCCAGCAGTTATACCGAGACGGGCTACGAGCAGTACTTC.

V is TRBV5-1 and J is TRBJ1-4; tentatively, D is TRBD1 (5 bases). Trimming stripped 4 bases from V and 8 bases from J, with 12 bases between. Germline V gene sequence: CDR1 SGHRS, CDR2 YFSETQ. This CDR3 has 13 residues. DNA of the CDR3: TGCGCCAGCAGCGCACAGGACATGGAAAAACTGTTTTTT. Translating it yields CASSAQDMEKLFF.

J is TRBJ2-5 and V is TRBV20-1; D may correspond to TRBD1 or TRBD2 (5 bases each). The CDR3 covers 11 residues. The germline CDR1 and CDR2 sequences are DFQATT and SNEGSKA (reference sequence). The V gene lost 5 bases and the J gene lost 2 bases, with 6 bases spanning the gap. The CDR3 is CSAEGQETQYF. In DNA form, the CDR3 reads TGCAGTGCTGAGGGGCAAGAGACCCAGTACTTC.